Following are 15 T cell receptor beta chains from one sample sequenced in a study of blood T cell repertoires in COVID-19. Sequencing used immunoSEQ multiplex PCR; TCRdb keeps in-frame clones, though not all of them. The data contain 80,000 to 100,000 clones, 87% of them seen just once; the ten biggest clones take up 2.5% to 3.5%. Input material: peripheral blood. The receptors originated from a woman in her forties or fifties with active or convalescent COVID-19.

This chain joins TRBV5-4 and TRBJ1-6; 8 bases align to TRBD1. The trim removed 3 bases at V and 7 bases at J, leaving 3 bases unmatched. Germline lookup yields CDR1 SGHNT and CDR2 YYREEE (reference sequence). This CDR3 contains 14 residues. CDR3 nucleotides: TGTGCCAGCAGCTCCGACAGGGGCAATTCACCCCTCCACTTT. Amino acid sequence: CASSSDRGNSPLHF.

The rearrangement links TRBV6-2 or TRBV6-3 to TRBJ1-5; TRBD1 might be the D (5 bases). This CDR3 is 13 amino acids long. Germline V gives CDR1 MNHEY, CDR2 SVGEGT. Trimming took off 4 bases at V and 6 bases at J, with 10 bases between the two ends. For the CDR3, the DNA is TGTGCCAGCAGTTGGGGGGTAGGTCAGCCCCAGCATTTT. Translation gives CASSWGVGQPQHF.

This rearrangement joins TRBV19 to TRBJ1-1; D remains ambiguous. CDR3 length: 14 residues. V lost 10 bases, J lost 0 bases, and 15 bases lay in between. In germline, CDR1 is LNHDA, CDR2 SQIVND (reference sequence). The CDR3 sequence is CATKRERMNTEAFF. In DNA form, the CDR3 reads TGTGCCACAAAGCGGGAGAGAATGAACACTGAAGCTTTCTTT.

CDR3 protein: CASSERLIHDEQFF. The DNA of the CDR3 is TGTGCCAGCAGTGAGAGACTCATCCATGATGAGCAGTTCTTC. The chain combines TRBV2 with TRBJ2-1; D unclear. Germline-derived CDR1 and CDR2 are SNHLY and FYNNEI. V lost 3 bases, J lost 8 bases, and 14 bases lay in between. This CDR3 is 14 amino acids long.

V usage is TRBV27 and J usage is TRBJ2-7; perhaps TRBD2 as D (6 bases). CDR1 is MNHEY, CDR2 SMNVEV, per germline (reference sequence). CDR3 length: 14 amino acids. V dropped 2 bases and J dropped 4 bases, with 12 bases sitting between them. CDR3 sequence reads: CASSLQGLLYEQYF. Written as DNA, the CDR3 is TGTGCCAGCAGTTTACAGGGACTTTTATACGAGCAGTACTTC.

The chain joins TRBV5-1 to TRBJ1-2; D gene unclear. The germline CDR1 and CDR2 sequences are SGHRS and YFSETQ. The CDR3 has 15 residues. The V gene lost 1 base and the J gene lost 5 bases, with 15 bases spanning the gap. The CDR3 loop is CASSLTPEVIYGYTF. The CDR3 coding sequence is TGCGCCAGCAGCTTGACGCCAGAAGTTATTTATGGCTACACCTTC.

This clone has just one count. The chain couples TRBV12-3 or TRBV12-4 to TRBJ2-2, with D hard to call. CDR3 length: 12 amino acids. Deletions cut 2 bases from V and 7 bases from J, with 5 bases between. CDR3 sequence (DNA): TGTGCCAGCAGTTTATTCCGCGGGGAGCTGTTTTTT. Translating it yields CASSLFRGELFF.

This chain uses TRBV29-1 with TRBJ1-2; D perhaps matches TRBD1 (6 bases). Germline loops: CDR1 SQVTM, CDR2 ANQGSEA. Deletions cut 4 bases from V and 2 bases from J, with 17 bases between. The CDR3 contains 15 residues. CDR3 sequence: CSVGRRGELNYGYTF. The CDR3 DNA reads TGCAGCGTTGGTCGCAGGGGAGAATTGAACTATGGCTACACCTTC.

This clone was seen a single time. This chain links TRBV29-1 with TRBJ1-2; possible D gene TRBD1, 5 bases. The CDR3 is made up of 12 amino acids. Trimming removed 7 bases at V and 2 bases at J, with 11 bases between. Germline CDR1 SQVTM, CDR2 ANQGSEA. The CDR3 sequence is CSAPRENYGYTF. The CDR3 DNA reads as TGCAGCGCCCCCAGGGAAAACTATGGCTACACCTTC.

DNA for the CDR3: TGTGCCAGCAGCTTAGACAGGGTTGGCTACACCTTC. Residues: CASSLDRVGYTF. The chain carries TRBV7-2 and TRBJ1-2, with a weak D call TRBD1 (6 bases). The CDR3 contains 12 residues. V was pared by 1 base and J by 7 bases, with 7 bases between. From germline, CDR1 is SGHTA and CDR2 FQGNSA.

V usage is TRBV5-8 and J usage is TRBJ1-2; D is perhaps TRBD1 (5 bases). The CDR3 is 12 residues long. Germline V lookup: CDR1 SGHTS, CDR2 YDEGEE. V shed 4 bases and J shed 13 bases, with 17 bases lying between them. CDR3 DNA sequence: TGTGCCAGCAGCGGCGGGCCGTCGGGGGGCACCTTC. It is translated as CASSGGPSGGTF.

This clone appeared once. This rearrangement joins TRBV27 to TRBJ2-3; 8 bases align to TRBD2. The germline CDR1 and CDR2 sequences are MNHEY and SMNVEV (reference sequence). This CDR3 contains 15 residues. The V gene end was trimmed by 3 bases and the J gene end by 4 bases; junction bases not matched to a gene: 6. The CDR3 loop is CASSFGGGRSDTQYF. CDR3 nucleotides: TGTGCCAGCAGTTTCGGGGGGGGGCGGTCAGATACGCAGTATTTT.

The chain recombines TRBV9 with TRBJ2-1, with TRBD2 matching 10 bases. The CDR3 sequence is 17 residues long. Germline V gene lookup returns CDR1 SGDLS and CDR2 YYNGEE. Unmatched junction bases numbered 12, after V lost 0 bases and J lost 9 bases. The CDR3 coding sequence is TGTGCCAGCAGCGTAGGTCCTAGCGGGGGCCCATTGGGTGAGCAGTTCTTC. Translating it yields CASSVGPSGGPLGEQFF.

The J gene is TRBJ2-5, the V gene TRBV19, with TRBD2 identical over 7 bases. The trim removed 5 bases at V and 2 bases at J, leaving 8 bases unmatched. The CDR3 extends over 15 amino acids. The germline V gene encodes CDR1 LNHDA and CDR2 SQIVND (reference sequence). This CDR3 reads CASSPGGGGQETQYF. CDR3 DNA: TGTGCCAGTAGTCCCGGCGGGGGAGGACAAGAGACCCAGTACTTC.

The chain employs TRBV6-2 or TRBV6-3 and TRBJ1-1; D possibly corresponds to TRBD1 (6 bases). CDR3 length: 15 amino acids. Trimming pared 5 bases from V and 1 base from J, leaving 14 bases between. CDR1 and CDR2 (germline): MNHEY, SVGEGT. The CDR3 coding sequence is TGTGCCAGCAGTGCCTACGGGACACCGAACACTGAAGCTTTCTTT. Translation: CASSAYGTPNTEAFF.